The 29 T cell receptor beta chains below were found in one sample sequenced in a study of regulatory T cells in long-lasting Graves disease. Assembly of TCR beta libraries relied on iRepertoire HTBI primers together with Arm-PCR of CDR3 regions. In TCRdb, the multiplex PCR reads were re-called with MiXCR into one record per CDR3 protein. Of approximately 350,000 distinct CDR3 sequences listed, 16% were seen once; the top ten hold 20% to 25%. Time point indicated: newly diagnosed GD, antithyroid drugs for less than 3 months. From PBMCs, RNA was extracted and then used to make the TCR library. This sample was shared with a second study, whose subject was T cells in Graves' hyperthyroidism and ophthalmopathy.

The sequences come from peripheral blood mononuclear cells (PBMCs), collected at new diagnosis, from a patient treated with antithyroid drugs. Source of these receptors: a young woman with Graves disease.

In this sample, this clonotype turned up many times. The rearrangement uses TRBV5-1 and TRBJ2-7, with TRBD1 matching 9 bases. The J segment lost 1 base and the V segment lost 4 bases, leaving 3 bases of the junction unmatched. Germline CDR1 reads SGHRS; CDR2 reads YFSETQ. There are 14 residues in the CDR3. CDR3 bases: TGCGCCAGCAGCCGGACAGGGGCTTCCTACGAGCAGTACTTC. As protein: CASSRTGASYEQYF.

The chain joins TRBV6-1 to TRBJ2-3; D is perhaps TRBD2 (5 bases). CDR1 is MNHNS and CDR2 is SASEGT in the germline V gene. CDR3 length equals 14 residues. CDR3 sequence reads: CVSRGGLIRDTQYF. Here the CDR3 DNA reads TGTGTCAGTCGAGGCGGACTGATACGGGATACGCAGTATTTT.

This clonotype has a count of ten or more. The gene calls are TRBV28 and TRBJ1-4; tentative D call: TRBD1 (6 bases). Germline V gives CDR1 MDHEN, CDR2 SYDVKM. Trimming left V 6 bases short and J 3 bases short, with 20 bases between. The CDR3 loop spans 17 amino acids. CDR3 bases: TGTGCCAGCAGACCTTTTCTATCTGGGGGGCCTAATGAAAAACTGTTTTTT. Protein: CASRPFLSGGPNEKLFF. The full variable domain, completed using reference TRBV28 and TRBJ1-4, is DVKVTQSSRYLVKRTGEKVFLECVQDMDHENMFWYRQDPGLGLRLIYFSYDVKMKEKGDIPEGYSVSREKKERFSLILESASTNQTSMYLCASRPFLSGGPNEKLFFGSGTQLSVL.

This clonotype was observed many times. The V and J genes are TRBV5-1 and TRBJ2-1; the match to TRBD2 covers 12 bases. This CDR3 is 15 amino acids long. From germline, CDR1 is SGHRS and CDR2 YFSETQ. Trimming took 5 bases from V and 11 from J; bases not matched to a gene: 11. The CDR3 here is CASRSTSGGNLKQFF. CDR3 sequence (DNA): TGCGCCAGCAGATCAACTAGCGGGGGGAACCTCAAGCAGTTCTTC.

There are a few counts of this clonotype. One base separates it from a far larger clone, so it is likely a read error. The chain carries TRBV12-3 or TRBV12-4 and TRBJ2-7; D gene unclear. The CDR3 runs 14 residues. The CDR3 loop is CASSYSPGSDEQCF. CDR3 coding DNA: TGTGCCAGCAGTTACTCCCCCGGCAGCGACGAGCAGTGCTTC.

This clonotype was counted at least ten times. V and J are TRBV5-1 and TRBJ1-5; 9 bases are shared with TRBD1. Germline CDR1 reads SGHRS; CDR2 reads YFSETQ. The V gene end was trimmed by 4 bases and the J gene end by 6 bases; junction bases not matched to a gene: 8. This CDR3 spans 15 amino acids. CDR3: CASSETTGGSQPQHF. As DNA, the CDR3 is TGCGCCAGCAGCGAAACGACAGGGGGTTCTCAGCCCCAGCATTTT.

The sample holds many counts of this clonotype. This sequence joins TRBV5-1 and TRBJ2-5; TRBD2 aligns across 10 bases. This CDR3 region has 14 residues. J gave up 6 bases and V 4 bases, and 6 bases lay outside the gene matches. Germline V gene sequence: CDR1 SGHRS, CDR2 YFSETQ. The CDR3 DNA reads TGCGCCAGCAGCGAAGGGACTAGCGTCAAGACCCAGTACTTC. It yields the protein CASSEGTSVKTQYF.

This clonotype was counted at least ten times. The chain employs TRBV6-2 or TRBV6-3 and TRBJ1-2, with D unresolved. Per germline, CDR1 MNHEY and CDR2 SVGEGT. Between the trimmed V and J ends, which lost 8 bases and 5 bases, there was a span of 6 bases. CDR3 size: 10 residues. Here the CDR3 DNA reads TGTGCCAGCGTTTTATATGGCTACACCTTC. Amino acids: CASVLYGYTF.

V gene TRBV28 combines with J gene TRBJ2-1; 12 bases fit TRBD2. Germline CDR1 is MDHEN and CDR2 is SYDVKM. Trimming removed 2 bases from V and 8 bases from J; junction bases left unmatched: 10. This CDR3 spans 17 amino acids. DNA of the CDR3: TGTGCCAGCAGTTTACTAGCGGGAGGGCCCACCAGGTATGAGCAGTTCTTC. Its protein product is CASSLLAGGPTRYEQFF.

The V and J genes are TRBV29-1 and TRBJ2-1; 7 bases are shared with TRBD2. V lost 3 bases and J lost 3; bases outside the gene matches: 5. CDR1 is SQVTM and CDR2 is ANQGSEA in the germline V gene. CDR3 size: 14 residues. Here the CDR3 reads CSVERESVYNEQFF. The CDR3 region has the DNA TGCAGCGTTGAGCGGGAGTCAGTCTACAATGAGCAGTTCTTC.

The chain carries TRBV19 and TRBJ1-6, with D perhaps matching TRBD1 (5 bases). Germline V gives CDR1 LNHDA, CDR2 SQIVND (reference sequence). V dropped 9 bases and J dropped 7 bases, with 13 bases sitting between them. This CDR3 has 13 amino acids. CDR3 bases: TGTGCCAGCCAACAGGAATACAATTCACCCCTCCACTTT. Its protein is CASQQEYNSPLHF. Based on the CDR3 plus reference TRBV19 and TRBJ1-6, the full variable domain is DGGITQSPKYLFRKEGQNVTLSCEQNLNHDAMYWYRQDPGQGLRLIYYSQIVNDFQKGDIAEGYSVSREKKESFPLTVTSAQKNPTAFYLCASQQEYNSPLHFGNGTRLTVT.

This clonotype came up many times. The chain combines TRBV29-1 with TRBJ1-1; D is unclear. The CDR3 loop spans 13 amino acids. The V and J ends lost 4 bases and 6 bases respectively, with 15 bases between them. Germline V gene sequence: CDR1 SQVTM, CDR2 ANQGSEA. CDR3 protein: CSVVRQRGAEAFF. In DNA form, the CDR3 reads TGCAGCGTTGTTCGTCAGCGAGGCGCTGAAGCTTTCTTT.

This clonotype occurred once. V usage is TRBV25-1 and J usage is TRBJ1-6; D is ambiguous. Germline-derived CDR1 and CDR2 are MGHDK and SYGVNS. Trimming removed 7 bases at V and 4 bases at J, with 11 bases between. The CDR3 runs 14 residues. CDR3 coding DNA: TGTGCCAGCACAGGCGACTATTATAATTCACCCCTCCACTTT. It codes for CASTGDYYNSPLHF.

This clonotype was observed once. This chain links TRBV2 with TRBJ1-3; no clear D. The V end lost 4 bases, the J end lost 0 bases, and 13 bases lay between the germline ends. Germline loops: CDR1 SNHLY, CDR2 FYNNEI. The CDR3 contains 16 residues. The CDR3 sequence: CASSVMGSFSGNTIYF. The CDR3 DNA is TGTGCCAGCAGTGTCATGGGCAGCTTCTCTGGAAACACCATATATTTT.

A few counts support this clonotype. The CDR3 DNA is TGCGCCAGCAGCTTGACCGGGGGCGGAAACACCATATATTTT. Amino acid sequence: CASSLTGGGNTIYF. This rearrangement joins TRBV5-1 to TRBJ1-3; D possibly corresponds to TRBD1 (6 bases). Per germline, CDR1 SGHRS and CDR2 YFSETQ. The CDR3 is 14 residues long. The V and J ends lost 1 base and 4 bases respectively, with 9 bases between them.

The table lists this clonotype with many counts. J is TRBJ2-3 and V is TRBV6-2 or TRBV6-3; D is unresolved. Germline CDR1 reads MNHEY; CDR2 reads SVGEGT. Trimming pared 4 bases from V and 1 base from J, leaving 6 bases between. The CDR3 sequence is 13 residues long. As DNA, the CDR3 is TGTGCCAGCAGTTGGGGTGGCACAGATACGCAGTATTTT. Its translation: CASSWGGTDTQYF.

This clonotype has at least ten counts. This chain joins TRBV11-2 and TRBJ1-2; no clear D. Trimming cost V 4 bases and J 3 bases, with 15 bases left between them. The germline CDR1 and CDR2 sequences are SGHAT and FQNNGV. The CDR3 sequence is 15 residues long. This CDR3 reads CASSSNDSYDYGYTF. The CDR3 DNA follows: TGTGCCAGCAGCTCCAACGACTCATACGACTATGGCTACACCTTC.

Comments on this clonotype: Just one base apart from a much larger clone, this may be a read error. The gene calls are TRBV12-3 or TRBV12-4 and TRBJ1-2; D gene unclear. The CDR3 runs to 11 residues. CDR3 amino acids: CASSEVYRYTF. CDR3 bases: TGTGCCAGCAGTGAGGTCTATCGCTACACCTTC.

The V and J genes are TRBV5-4 and TRBJ2-7; no clear D. In germline, CDR1 is SGHNT, CDR2 YYREEE (reference sequence). The length of the CDR3 is 14 residues. The V end was cut by 0 bases, the J end by 3 bases, with 10 bases between. The CDR3 DNA reads TGTGCCAGCAGCTTGGGTCGAATCGACTACGAGCAGTACTTC. Residues: CASSLGRIDYEQYF. Full variable domain (missing parts from reference TRBV5-4 and TRBJ2-7): ETGVTQSPTHLIKTRGQQVTLRCSSQSGHNTVSWYQQALGQGPQFIFQYYREEENGRGNFPPRFSGLQFPNYSSELNVNALELDDSALYLCASSLGRIDYEQYFGPGTRLTVT.

This clonotype has ten or more counts. J is TRBJ1-1 and V is TRBV3-1; D call uncertain. This CDR3 region has 11 residues. V was shortened by 10 bases and J by 5 bases, with 11 bases between the two germline ends. CDR1 is LGHDT, CDR2 YNNKEL, per germline (reference sequence). In nucleotides, the CDR3 is TGTGCCACCCGCCATGGGACTGAAGCTTTCTTT. As protein: CATRHGTEAFF.

The CDR3 here is CAWTPGQVPSQETQYF. In nucleotides, the CDR3 is TGTGCCTGGACTCCGGGACAGGTTCCCTCCCAAGAGACCCAGTACTTC. V and J are TRBV30 and TRBJ2-5; 8 bases agree with TRBD1. This CDR3 comprises 16 residues. Looked up from germline, CDR1 is GTSNPN and CDR2 is SVGIG (reference sequence). V gave up 4 bases and J gave up 1 base; unmatched junction bases: 11.

This clonotype was seen repeatedly, ten times or more. The chain is built from TRBV18 and TRBJ1-1, with D maybe TRBD1 (5 bases). Trimming removed 3 bases at V and 0 bases at J, with 11 bases between. Germline V gene lookup returns CDR1 KGHSH and CDR2 LQKENI. The CDR3 runs 15 residues. Here the CDR3 reads CASSPPGVMNTEAFF. For the CDR3, the DNA is TGTGCCAGCTCACCCCCGGGGGTCATGAACACTGAAGCTTTCTTT.

J is TRBJ2-7 and V is TRBV10-3, with TRBD1 matching 7 bases. The germline CDR1 and CDR2 sequences are ENHRY and SYGVKD. The J segment lost 2 bases and the V segment lost 5 bases, leaving 6 bases of the junction unmatched. This CDR3 region has 14 residues. The CDR3 spells CAISLRDSTYEQYF. Here the CDR3 DNA reads TGTGCCATCAGTCTTCGGGACAGTACCTACGAGCAGTACTTC.

A word on this clonotype: Just one base apart from a much larger clone, this may be a read error. The conserved phenylalanine or tryptophan is not found at the CDR3 terminus, so this likely reflects a read error. The CDR3 sequence is CASQGAAGVTGETQYS. The DNA of the CDR3 is TGTGCCTCCCAGGGGGCAGCGGGAGTTACCGGGGAGACCCAGTACTCC. The chain links TRBV27 to TRBJ2-5, with D tentatively TRBD1 or TRBD2 (8 bases each). The CDR3 sequence is 16 residues long. The germline V and J ends were trimmed by 11 bases and 5 bases, with 27 bases remaining between them. Per the germline V gene, CDR1 is MNHEY and CDR2 is SMNVEV (reference sequence).

For this clonotype: A far larger clone differs by one base, so this is likely a read error. V gene TRBV3-1 combines with J gene TRBJ2-1; D unclear. The J call may not be correct, given that the DNA end is closer to TRBJ2-3. Germline V gene data show CDR1 as LGHDT and CDR2 as YNNKEL (reference sequence). CDR3 length equals 15 residues. DNA of the CDR3: TGTGCCAGCAGCCAAGGACCAGGAGCCACAGATACGCAGTATTTT. Protein: CASSQGPGATDTQYF.

This clonotype was counted ten times or more. V is TRBV3-1 and J is TRBJ1-1; no reliable D call. V was cut by 0 bases and J by 4 bases, with 15 bases left in between. This CDR3 has 16 amino acids. Looked up from germline, CDR1 is LGHDT and CDR2 is YNNKEL (reference sequence). CDR3 protein: CASSQDLGSYGTEAFF. The CDR3 region has the DNA TGTGCCAGCAGCCAAGATCTGGGGTCGTATGGCACTGAAGCTTTCTTT.

The chain is built from TRBV27 and TRBJ1-2, with D possibly TRBD1 on 5 matching bases. The germline V gene encodes CDR1 MNHEY and CDR2 SMNVEV (reference sequence). The CDR3 covers 13 residues. V lost 5 bases and J 4 bases, leaving 11 bases between the germline ends. The CDR3 is CASSDSLGYGYTF. The CDR3 DNA is TGTGCCAGCAGTGACAGTCTCGGCTATGGCTACACCTTC.

The rearrangement uses TRBV19 and TRBJ1-1, with TRBD1 as a possible D gene (6 bases). The V gene's germline CDR1 is LNHDA and CDR2 SQIVND (reference sequence). The V end was cut by 1 base, the J end by 1 base, with 16 bases between. This CDR3 region has 17 residues. The CDR3 is CASSIGPGRTANTEAFF. In nucleotides, the CDR3 is TGTGCCAGTAGTATAGGACCCGGGAGGACAGCGAACACTGAAGCTTTCTTT.

This clonotype was seen ten or more times. The gene calls are TRBV7-9 and TRBJ2-7; D possibly corresponds to TRBD2 (5 bases). With 4 bases removed from V and 2 bases from J, the gap between germline ends came to 6 bases. The CDR3 has 12 residues. Germline-derived CDR1 and CDR2 are SEHNR and FQNEAQ (reference sequence). The chain's CDR3 is CASSSSPYEQYF. CDR3 in DNA: TGTGCCAGCAGCTCTAGCCCCTACGAGCAGTACTTC.